The 28 T cell receptor beta chains in this list originate from one sample, sequenced in a study of T-cell memory formation after mild COVID-19. TCRdb processed the 5' RACE reads anew with MiXCR; each CDR3 protein has one entry. The sample comprises approximately 290,000 distinct CDR3 sequences, around 19% of which are singletons, and roughly 21% rests with the top ten. Sequencing was done on a sample of PBMCs or a T cell subset sorted from them (not recorded which). The receptors come from a man between 18 and 35 years old who had mild COVID-19 (a few samples of this study predate the infection). Cell type and time point are not known.

This clonotype was seen only a few times. The rearrangement links TRBV20-1 to TRBJ2-5; D is perhaps TRBD1 (6 bases). V was clipped by 3 bases and J by 5 bases, with 16 bases between them. This CDR3 contains 14 residues. The germline gives CDR1 DFQATT, CDR2 SNEGSKA (reference sequence). DNA for the CDR3: TGCAGTGCTAGCCGAGGGGGAGTTTTCGAGACCCAGTACTTC. Translating it yields CSASRGGVFETQYF.

The rearrangement uses TRBV5-6 and TRBJ2-2, with 8 positions matching TRBD2. J was trimmed by 5 bases and V by 6 bases; bases with no gene match: 12. There are 16 residues in the CDR3. Germline V gene sequence: CDR1 SGHDT, CDR2 YYEEEE. CDR3 loop: CASTIQSAGETGELFF. The CDR3 DNA sequence: TGTGCCAGCACCATCCAGTCAGCGGGGGAAACCGGGGAGCTGTTTTTT.

The CDR3: CASSLHREQPQHF. The CDR3 region has the DNA TGTGCCAGCAGCTTACACAGGGAACAGCCCCAGCATTTT. The chain joins TRBV11-2 to TRBJ1-5, with D perhaps TRBD1 (6 bases). This CDR3 spans 13 amino acids. The germline CDR1 and CDR2 sequences are SGHAT and FQNNGV. Trimming took off 2 bases at V and 7 bases at J, with 9 bases between the two ends.

The genes are TRBV12-3 or TRBV12-4 and TRBJ2-7; TRBD1 matches at 7 bases. Trimming cost V 6 bases and J 0 bases; bases outside gene matches: 2. This CDR3 comprises 13 residues. In nucleotides, the CDR3 is TGTGCCAGCAGAGGGGACAGCTCCTACGAGCAGTACTTC. It is translated as CASRGDSSYEQYF.

This clonotype turned up a few times. This chain links TRBV27 with TRBJ2-3, with D tentatively TRBD1 or TRBD2 (5 bases each). The V gene lost 5 bases and the J gene lost 5 bases, with 14 bases spanning the gap. CDR3 length: 14 residues. The V gene's germline CDR1 is MNHEY and CDR2 SMNVEV (reference sequence). CDR3 loop: CASSLWGTRDTQYF. The CDR3 DNA follows: TGTGCCAGCAGTCTGTGGGGGACCCGAGATACGCAGTATTTT.

This chain links TRBV4-2 with TRBJ1-2; no firm D call. Trimming removed 0 bases at V and 8 bases at J, with 25 bases between. Germline-derived CDR1 and CDR2 are LGHNA and YNFKEQ. This CDR3 spans 18 amino acids. The CDR3 DNA is TGTGCCAGCAGCCAAGATACTCGTTTAGGACGCGGCCATTGGGGCTACACCTTC. Residues: CASSQDTRLGRGHWGYTF.

J is TRBJ2-1 and V is TRBV5-1; 9 bases align to TRBD1. The CDR3 is made up of 13 amino acids. The V segment lost 5 bases and the J segment 7 bases; nucleotides outside the gene matches: 4. Germline V gene lookup returns CDR1 SGHRS and CDR2 YFSETQ. CDR3 nucleotide sequence: TGCGCCAGCAGGGGGGACAGGGTGAATGAGCAGTTCTTC. It is translated as CASRGDRVNEQFF.

This clonotype appeared many times. The V gene is TRBV4-1, the J gene TRBJ2-3, with D possibly being TRBD1 or TRBD2 (5 bases each). CDR1 and CDR2 (germline): MGHRA, YSYEKL. The CDR3 extends over 16 amino acids. The germline V and J ends were trimmed by 4 bases and 0 bases, with 14 bases remaining between them. Here the CDR3 DNA reads TGCGCCAGCAGCCGCCGAGGGGATTTTAGCACAGATACGCAGTATTTT. Its protein product is CASSRRGDFSTDTQYF.

J is TRBJ1-4 and V is TRBV6-5; D remains ambiguous. The CDR3 contains 13 residues. The germline V and J ends were trimmed by 4 bases and 8 bases, with 11 bases remaining between them. The germline V gene encodes CDR1 MNHEY and CDR2 SVGAGI. The CDR3 DNA reads TGTGCCAGCAGTTGGAGGTCCCGAGAAAAACTGTTTTTT. Amino acid sequence: CASSWRSREKLFF.

The rearrangement links TRBV6-2 or TRBV6-3 to TRBJ2-7, with D possibly TRBD2 on 5 matching bases. The CDR3 totals 14 residues. V was shortened by 10 bases and J by 3 bases, with 19 bases between the two germline ends. CDR1 is MNHEY, CDR2 SVGEGT, per germline. Written as DNA, the CDR3 is TGTGCCAACAGAGGGAACCTACCTAGCTACGAGCAGTACGTC. Translation: CANRGNLPSYEQYV.

This clonotype turned up a few times. As DNA, the CDR3 is TGCGCCAGCAGCCAAGGTGTAGCGGGGTCAACAGATACGCAGTATTTT. The encoded protein is CASSQGVAGSTDTQYF. This chain joins TRBV4-3 and TRBJ2-3; 8 bases line up with TRBD2. After removal of 1 base from V and 3 bases from J, the junction contained 6 bases not matched to a gene. This CDR3 spans 16 amino acids. Germline V gene lookup returns CDR1 LGHNA and CDR2 YSLEER.

This clonotype came up a few times. The V and J genes are TRBV5-1 and TRBJ1-1, with 7 bases fitting TRBD1. Per the germline V gene, CDR1 is SGHRS and CDR2 is YFSETQ. The CDR3 covers 14 residues. Trimming at V came to 2 bases and at J to 5 bases, leaving 6 bases not matched to a gene. CDR3 sequence (DNA): TGCGCCAGCAGCTTCACAGGGGAGGGAACTGAAGCTTTCTTT. Its translation: CASSFTGEGTEAFF.

This clonotype turned up a few times. V and J are TRBV4-3 and TRBJ1-2; maybe TRBD1 (6 bases). Germline assignment: CDR1 LGHNA and CDR2 YSLEER. V was trimmed by 4 bases and J by 4 bases, leaving 10 bases between them. There are 13 residues in the CDR3. The CDR3 reads CASSPGTSYGYTF. The CDR3 DNA reads as TGCGCCAGCAGCCCGGGGACAAGCTATGGCTACACCTTC.

DNA of the CDR3: TGCAGCGTTGATCCTCCCAATACGCAGTATTTT. Translating it yields CSVDPPNTQYF. The V and J genes are TRBV29-1 and TRBJ2-3; no reliable D call. The germline V and J ends were trimmed by 3 bases and 7 bases, with 8 bases remaining between them. This CDR3 is 11 amino acids long. From germline, CDR1 is SQVTM and CDR2 ANQGSEA.

This clonotype was counted once. J is TRBJ2-7 and V is TRBV2; 8 bases align to TRBD1. J was trimmed by 5 bases and V by 5 bases; bases with no gene match: 11. Germline V gene data show CDR1 as SNHLY and CDR2 as FYNNEI. The CDR3 length is 15 residues. The CDR3 reads CASSWGPDRENEQYF. DNA of the CDR3: TGTGCCAGCAGTTGGGGGCCGGACAGGGAAAACGAGCAGTACTTC.

This clonotype was counted once. V usage is TRBV27 and J usage is TRBJ1-1, with D maybe TRBD1 (6 bases). From germline, CDR1 is MNHEY and CDR2 SMNVEV (reference sequence). Trimming pared 7 bases from V and 0 bases from J, leaving 21 bases between. The CDR3 totals 17 residues. The CDR3 protein is CASTMDSELGMNTEAFF. DNA of the CDR3: TGTGCCAGCACGATGGACAGCGAGTTGGGGATGAACACTGAAGCTTTCTTT.

The V gene is TRBV2, the J gene TRBJ2-3; TRBD1 matches at 9 bases. The CDR3 contains 15 residues. Trimming at V came to 6 bases and at J to 4 bases, leaving 8 bases not matched to a gene. Germline CDR1 is SNHLY and CDR2 is FYNNEI. The CDR3 region has the DNA TGTGCCAGCAGGGGAAGGACAGGGGAGGCAGATACGCAGTATTTT. It is translated as CASRGRTGEADTQYF.

In its sample, this clonotype was seen many times. The genes are TRBV20-1 and TRBJ2-7; D is perhaps TRBD1 (5 bases). The CDR3 contains 12 residues. Looked up from germline, CDR1 is DFQATT and CDR2 is SNEGSKA (reference sequence). Trimming removed 4 bases at V and 5 bases at J, with 12 bases between. CDR3 protein: CSAKGRVDEQYF. For the CDR3, the DNA is TGCAGTGCTAAGGGCAGGGTAGACGAGCAGTACTTC.

This clonotype has just a few counts. The CDR3: CASSGSGGGETQYF. CDR3 bases: TGCGCCAGCAGCGGATCAGGGGGAGGGGAGACCCAGTACTTC. This chain links TRBV5-1 with TRBJ2-5; D tentatively reads TRBD1 or TRBD2 (7 bases each). This CDR3 has 14 amino acids. Germline loops: CDR1 SGHRS, CDR2 YFSETQ. V dropped 4 bases and J dropped 5 bases, with 15 bases sitting between them.

V usage is TRBV7-2 and J usage is TRBJ1-5, with 9 bases matching TRBD1. With 6 bases clipped from V and 0 bases from J, the junction kept 9 bases outside the gene matches. The CDR3 has 17 amino acids. In germline, CDR1 is SGHTA, CDR2 FQGNSA. This chain's CDR3 is CASRRQGGLYSNQPQHF. The CDR3 coding sequence is TGTGCCAGCAGAAGACAGGGGGGACTTTATAGCAATCAGCCCCAGCATTTT.

The genes are TRBV4-3 and TRBJ2-7, with D maybe TRBD2 (5 bases). V was cut by 0 bases and J by 2 bases, with 11 bases left in between. This CDR3 has 15 residues. CDR1 and CDR2 from the germline V gene are LGHNA and YSLEER. The CDR3 protein is CASSQDYDGAYEQYF. DNA of the CDR3: TGCGCCAGCAGCCAAGACTATGACGGGGCCTACGAGCAGTACTTC.

The DNA of the CDR3 is TGTGCCAGCAGGGTCCCTGTGAAGAGTGGCTACACCTTC. As protein: CASRVPVKSGYTF. The chain employs TRBV7-9 and TRBJ1-2; D gene uncertain. The CDR3 contains 13 residues. Trimming stripped 6 bases from V and 7 bases from J, with 15 bases between. Germline values: CDR1 SEHNR, CDR2 FQNEAQ (reference sequence).

Only a few counts were recorded for this clonotype. CDR3 loop: CSASSQVRRTEAFF. The CDR3 nucleotides are TGCAGTGCTTCCTCACAGGTACGAAGGACTGAAGCTTTCTTT. The chain recombines TRBV20-1 with TRBJ1-1; perhaps TRBD1 as D (5 bases). The V end was cut by 5 bases, the J end by 5 bases, with 18 bases between. Per germline, CDR1 DFQATT and CDR2 SNEGSKA (reference sequence). This CDR3 has 14 residues.

Many counts were recorded for this clonotype. The chain couples TRBV5-1 to TRBJ2-7; D call uncertain. CDR3 length equals 15 residues. Germline V gene sequence: CDR1 SGHRS, CDR2 YFSETQ. Trimming removed 4 bases at V and 0 bases at J, with 14 bases between. CDR3: CASSPRIPNSYEQYF. CDR3 sequence (DNA): TGCGCCAGCAGCCCTAGAATCCCAAACTCCTACGAGCAGTACTTC.

In its sample, this clonotype was seen a few times. The chain is built from TRBV7-2 and TRBJ1-1; no clear D gene. This CDR3 spans 14 amino acids. The V end lost 4 bases, the J end lost 2 bases, and 11 bases lay between the germline ends. CDR1 is SGHTA, CDR2 FQGNSA, per germline. CDR3 in DNA: TGTGCCAGCAGCTCAGACGCGCTTAACACTGAAGCTTTCTTT. Protein product: CASSSDALNTEAFF.

This clonotype was seen only a few times. The chain carries TRBV7-3 and TRBJ1-6; TRBD1 agrees at 7 bases. Trimming at V came to 5 bases and at J to 9 bases, leaving 7 bases not matched to a gene. CDR3 length: 14 residues. Germline loops: CDR1 SGHTA, CDR2 FQGTGA. The CDR3 DNA sequence: TGTGCCAGCAGCCGCGAACAGGGGTCTTCACCCCTCCACTTT. It codes for CASSREQGSSPLHF.

CDR3 bases: TGCAGCGTTGAAACGATCAGGGAGCGGTATGGCTACACCTTC. It codes for CSVETIRERYGYTF. This chain uses TRBV29-1 with TRBJ1-2; weak D call: TRBD1 (5 bases). The CDR3 consists of 14 residues. Trimming removed 2 bases from V and 5 bases from J, with 15 bases in between. From germline, CDR1 is SQVTM and CDR2 ANQGSEA.

V and J are TRBV20-1 and TRBJ1-5; 7 nucleotides align to TRBD1. Germline lookup yields CDR1 DFQATT and CDR2 SNEGSKA (reference sequence). V trimming: 6 bases; J trimming: 3 bases; junction bases outside the gene matches: 5. The CDR3 is 13 residues long. CDR3 sequence: CSATGAFNQPQHF. DNA of the CDR3: TGCAGTGCCACAGGGGCCTTCAATCAGCCCCAGCATTTT.